Each of the 29 T cell receptor beta chains below was sequenced from the same sample in a study of T cell responses to AZD1222 COVID-19 vaccine. Repertoires were generated with immunoSEQ multiplex PCR, while TCRdb's copy carries only in-frame clones and drops some. Here the sample spans around 140,000 clones, approximately 90% being singletons. The sample was peripheral blood, taken on day 0 of AZD1222 vaccination. Receptor source: an adult in good health.

J is TRBJ2-3 and V is TRBV7-2, with TRBD2 matching 8 bases. Germline V gene data show CDR1 as SGHTA and CDR2 as FQGNSA. V lost 1 base, J lost 2 bases, and 2 bases stayed unmatched. The CDR3 extends over 15 amino acids. CDR3 residues: CASSLVAGPTDTQYF. The CDR3 bases are TGTGCCAGCAGCTTAGTAGCGGGGCCCACAGATACGCAGTATTTT. Complete variable domain (other parts from reference TRBV7-2 and TRBJ2-3): GAGVSQSPSNKVTEKGKDVELRCDPISGHTALYWYRQSLGQGLEFLIYFQGNSAPDKSGLPSDRFSAERTGGSVSTLTIQRTQQEDSAVYLCASSLVAGPTDTQYFGPGTRLTVL.

V usage is TRBV6-2 or TRBV6-3 and J usage is TRBJ2-2; TRBD1 agrees at 10 bases. CDR1 and CDR2 from the germline V gene are MNHEY and SVGEGT. Trimming at V came to 6 bases and at J to 6 bases, leaving 10 bases not matched to a gene. The CDR3 spans 16 residues. Here the CDR3 reads CASSSPGQGPSGELFF. The CDR3 DNA reads as TGTGCCAGCAGCTCTCCGGGACAGGGGCCCTCCGGGGAGCTGTTTTTT.

The chain employs TRBV10-3 and TRBJ2-7, with D perhaps assigned TRBD1 or TRBD2 (6 bases each). Trimming removed 8 bases from V and 7 bases from J, with 15 bases in between. Looked up from germline, CDR1 is ENHRY and CDR2 is SYGVKD. The CDR3 length is 12 residues. CDR3 region: CAIGPGAGEQYF. The CDR3 bases are TGTGCCATCGGTCCGGGGGCGGGTGAGCAGTACTTC.

This clone was observed a single time. The chain has TRBV28 and TRBJ1-2; 8 bases are shared with TRBD1. The CDR3 has 15 amino acids. Germline V gene lookup returns CDR1 MDHEN and CDR2 SYDVKM. J gave up 6 bases and V 4 bases, and 10 bases lay outside the gene matches. The CDR3 nucleotides are TGTGCCAGCAGTTATCCAGGACAGGGTAATAATGGCTACACCTTC. Its translation: CASSYPGQGNNGYTF.

The chain is built from TRBV7-3 and TRBJ1-2; 10 bases line up with TRBD1. With 0 bases clipped from V and 8 bases from J, the junction kept 6 bases outside the gene matches. The germline CDR1 and CDR2 sequences are SGHTA and FQGTGA. CDR3 length equals 15 residues. DNA of the CDR3: TGTGCCAGCAGCTTAACCGCTGGGACAGGGGTGGGCTACACCTTC. Protein product: CASSLTAGTGVGYTF.

The gene calls are TRBV20-1 and TRBJ1-6, with unresolved D. V was cut by 6 bases and J by 7 bases, with 7 bases left in between. This CDR3 has 11 residues. The germline V gene encodes CDR1 DFQATT and CDR2 SNEGSKA (reference sequence). DNA of the CDR3: TGCAGTGCCGCGGGAAATTCACCCCTCCACTTT. Translation: CSAAGNSPLHF.

The chain combines TRBV4-3 with TRBJ1-2; 8 bases align to TRBD1. After removal of 0 bases from V and 4 bases from J, the junction contained 1 base not matched to a gene. Germline V gene lookup returns CDR1 LGHNA and CDR2 YSLEER. The CDR3 has 14 residues. Written as DNA, the CDR3 is TGCGCCAGCAGCCAAGACGGGACAGGCTATGGCTACACCTTC. This gives the protein CASSQDGTGYGYTF.

The J gene is TRBJ2-2, the V gene TRBV9; D remains unclear. CDR1 is SGDLS and CDR2 is YYNGEE in the germline V gene. V lost 4 bases to trimming and J lost 2 bases, with 6 bases between them. The CDR3 contains 13 residues. CDR3 sequence (DNA): TGTGCCAGCAGCCCCCAAAACACCGGGGAGCTGTTTTTT. This sequence encodes CASSPQNTGELFF.

This chain connects TRBV20-1 to TRBJ1-2, with 8 bases aligning to TRBD1. The germline V gene encodes CDR1 DFQATT and CDR2 SNEGSKA (reference sequence). The length of the CDR3 is 11 residues. The trim removed 8 bases at V and 8 bases at J, leaving 7 bases unmatched. This CDR3 is CSSKDRGGYTF. CDR3 bases: TGCAGTTCTAAAGACAGGGGCGGCTACACCTTC.

V gene TRBV7-9 combines with J gene TRBJ1-1, with 8 bases identical to TRBD1. CDR3 length: 14 residues. The junction had 2 bases not matched to a gene; V was cut back by 2 bases and J by 3 bases. Germline V gene lookup returns CDR1 SEHNR and CDR2 FQNEAQ (reference sequence). The CDR3 spells CASSLQGAHTEAFF. CDR3 DNA: TGTGCCAGCAGCTTACAGGGGGCTCACACTGAAGCTTTCTTT.

This chain connects TRBV11-2 to TRBJ2-5, with D unresolved. The CDR3 is 11 residues long. Germline V gene lookup returns CDR1 SGHAT and CDR2 FQNNGV. Trimming stripped 1 base from V and 4 bases from J, with 1 base between. The CDR3 is CASSLGETQYF. CDR3 nucleotide sequence: TGTGCCAGCAGCTTAGGAGAGACCCAGTACTTC.

The chain employs TRBV3-1 (or the pseudogene TRBV3-2) and TRBJ2-7; no firm D call. Germline CDR1 reads LGHDT; CDR2 reads YNNKEL (reference sequence). This CDR3 contains 14 residues. V was shortened by 0 bases and J by 3 bases, with 9 bases between the two germline ends. For the CDR3, the DNA is TGTGCCAGCAGCCAAGATCGGGCTGTCTACGAGCAGTACTTC. Translating gives CASSQDRAVYEQYF.

This rearrangement joins TRBV5-1 to TRBJ2-1, with D unclear. The ends were cut back, 0 bases at V and 10 bases at J, with 8 bases in the middle. CDR1 SGHRS and CDR2 YFSETQ come from the germline V gene. The CDR3 spans 12 residues. The CDR3 DNA is TGCGCCAGCAGCTTGGGCCAGAGGGAGCAGTTCTTC. Its translation is CASSLGQREQFF.

The gene calls are TRBV18 and TRBJ2-7; D unclear. Germline CDR1 KGHSH, CDR2 LQKENI. The CDR3 runs to 14 residues. The ends were cut back, 3 bases at V and 2 bases at J, with 11 bases in the middle. The CDR3 DNA follows: TGTGCCAGCTCACCGAAGCAGCTAACCTACGAGCAGTACTTC. It is translated as CASSPKQLTYEQYF. Using reference TRBV18 and TRBJ2-7 for the parts outside the CDR3, the full variable domain is NAGVMQNPRHLVRRRGQEARLRCSPMKGHSHVYWYRQLPEEGLKFMVYLQKENIIDESGMPKERFSAEFPKEGPSILRIQQVVRGDSAAYFCASSPKQLTYEQYFGPGTRLTVT.

This clone came up once. The gene calls are TRBV6-5 and TRBJ1-2; no definite D call. The V gene's germline CDR1 is MNHEY and CDR2 SVGAGI. The CDR3 extends over 15 amino acids. V lost 3 bases, J lost 4 bases, and 15 bases lay in between. The DNA for the CDR3 is TGTGCCAGCAGTTATTCCAGGACGGGATTCTATGGCTACACCTTC. It specifies CASSYSRTGFYGYTF.

The CDR3 sequence is CASSRAQNRGGEQYF. The CDR3 DNA sequence: TGTGCCAGCAGCCGTGCCCAAAACAGGGGCGGTGAGCAGTACTTC. The V and J genes are TRBV6-2 or TRBV6-3 and TRBJ2-7, with TRBD1 matching 7 bases. The CDR3 runs to 15 residues. CDR1 and CDR2 (germline): MNHEY, SVGEGT. The V and J ends lost 6 bases and 7 bases, in that order; junction bases with no gene match: 15.

Concerning this clone: Compared with germline, one end of the junction differs, possibly owing to a read error. This chain uses TRBV27 with TRBJ1-5, with no clear D. Looked up from germline, CDR1 is MNHEY and CDR2 is SMNVEV (reference sequence). CDR3 length: 14 residues. The CDR3 reads CASRLGVGNQPQHF. The CDR3 coding sequence is TGTGCCAGCCGTTTGGGAGTAGGCAATCAGCCCCAGCATTTT.

The CDR3 is CASSSPAETLNYGYTF. The CDR3 DNA reads as TGTGCCAGCAGTTCCCCCGCCGAAACACTTAACTATGGCTACACCTTC. The V call is TRBV28, the J call TRBJ1-2; no clear D. The germline V and J ends were trimmed by 4 bases and 1 base, with 16 bases remaining between them. Per germline, CDR1 MDHEN and CDR2 SYDVKM. The CDR3 loop spans 16 amino acids.

V and J are TRBV5-5 and TRBJ1-5, with D unresolved. The CDR3 sequence is 15 residues long. Germline values: CDR1 SGHKS, CDR2 YYEKEE (reference sequence). The germline V and J ends were trimmed by 4 bases and 3 bases, with 14 bases remaining between them. CDR3 residues: CASSLDDKLNQPQHF. CDR3 nucleotide sequence: TGTGCCAGCAGCCTCGACGACAAACTCAATCAGCCCCAGCATTTT.

V usage is TRBV5-8 and J usage is TRBJ1-1, with D perhaps TRBD1 (6 bases). The CDR3 loop spans 14 amino acids. The germline V gene has CDR1 SGHTS and CDR2 YDEGEE. With 1 base removed from V and 5 bases from J, the gap between germline ends came to 12 bases. The CDR3 DNA reads TGTGCCAGCAGCTTGAGGGGGAGTTTAACTGAAGCTTTCTTT. It translates to CASSLRGSLTEAFF.

This clone was seen only a few times. The J gene is TRBJ2-5, the V gene TRBV29-1, with a possible D match to TRBD1 (6 bases). CDR1 and CDR2 from the germline V gene are SQVTM and ANQGSEA. Between the trimmed V and J ends, which lost 0 bases and 4 bases, there was a span of 15 bases. This CDR3 comprises 15 residues. The CDR3 nucleotides read TGCAGCGTTGAAGATCACAGGGTTTGGGGAGAGACCCAGTACTTC. Residues: CSVEDHRVWGETQYF.

This chain uses TRBV12-3 or TRBV12-4 with TRBJ1-2; D remains unclear. With 6 bases removed from V and 7 bases from J, the gap between germline ends came to 12 bases. The CDR3 is made up of 12 amino acids. In DNA form, the CDR3 reads TGTGCCAGCAGGCGGGAGGTAGCTGGCTACACCTTC. Translation: CASRREVAGYTF.

The V call is TRBV5-1, the J call TRBJ2-1; 15 bases agree with TRBD2. Germline trimming cut 4 bases from V and 0 bases from J; bases unmatched to any gene: 8. Germline V lookup: CDR1 SGHRS, CDR2 YFSETQ. The CDR3 is made up of 19 amino acids. DNA of the CDR3: TGCGCCAGCAGCCCGGGACTAGCGGGGGGTCGGAGCTCCTACAATGAGCAGTTCTTC. This gives the protein CASSPGLAGGRSSYNEQFF.

This rearrangement joins TRBV9 to TRBJ2-7; maybe TRBD2 (7 bases). Germline V CDR1 and CDR2: SGDLS, YYNGEE. The CDR3 is 13 residues long. Trimming shortened V by 0 bases and J by 9 bases, and 13 bases separated the two germline ends. The CDR3 protein is CASSVVGGATQYF. The CDR3 nucleotides read TGTGCCAGCAGCGTAGTAGGGGGGGCTACGCAGTACTTC.

CDR3 sequence: CASSLDSSYNEQFF. CDR3 bases: TGCGCCAGCAGCTTGGACAGTTCCTACAATGAGCAGTTCTTC. This sequence joins TRBV5-1 and TRBJ2-1, with no clear D. There are 14 residues in the CDR3. Germline V gene data show CDR1 as SGHRS and CDR2 as YFSETQ. V lost 0 bases and J 1 base, leaving 5 bases between the germline ends. The whole variable domain, remainder taken from reference TRBV5-1 and TRBJ2-1, is KAGVTQTPRYLIKTRGQQVTLSCSPISGHRSVSWYQQTPGQGLQFLFEYFSETQRNKGNFPGRFSGRQFSNSRSEMNVSTLELGDSALYLCASSLDSSYNEQFFGPGTRLTVL.

V is TRBV28 and J is TRBJ1-2; the D is unclear. The CDR3 loop spans 18 amino acids. The germline gives CDR1 MDHEN, CDR2 SYDVKM. V was clipped by 7 bases and J by 6 bases, with 30 bases between them. CDR3 amino acids: CASIWGLRSGRTPDGYTF. The CDR3 nucleotides are TGTGCCAGCATCTGGGGTTTGAGGAGCGGCAGGACCCCCGATGGCTACACCTTC.

The chain carries TRBV6-5 and TRBJ1-1, with 7 bases lining up with TRBD1. This CDR3 is 14 amino acids long. V gave up 5 bases and J gave up 3 bases; unmatched junction bases: 6. Germline CDR1 is MNHEY and CDR2 is SVGAGI. The CDR3 loop is CASSRQGSYTEAFF. CDR3 DNA: TGTGCCAGCAGTCGACAGGGAAGCTACACTGAAGCTTTCTTT.

The rearrangement joins TRBV6-5 to TRBJ1-6, with no clear D. V dropped 6 bases and J dropped 11 bases, with 14 bases sitting between them. CDR1 MNHEY and CDR2 SVGAGI come from the germline V gene. The CDR3 runs to 13 residues. CDR3 loop: CASSPIFQAPLHF. CDR3 nucleotides: TGTGCCAGCAGCCCCATTTTCCAGGCACCCCTCCACTTT.

The CDR3 region is CASSWNVGWTQYF. CDR3 nucleotide sequence: TGTGCCAGCAGTTGGAATGTCGGCTGGACCCAGTACTTC. The rearrangement links TRBV6-5 to TRBJ2-5; D gene unclear. V was pared by 4 bases and J by 7 bases, with 13 bases between. The CDR3 is 13 amino acids. From germline, CDR1 is MNHEY and CDR2 SVGAGI.